This TCR beta chain came from a study of blood T cell repertoires in COVID-19 (dated by TCRdb to the early 2020s). For context, the study as a whole: The collaborator samples originated in the United States, Italy and Spain and spanned the acute and convalescent phases of COVID-19. A de-identified subject ID, COVID-19 status, age in years and sex were almost always included in the sample metadata. The dataset comprised deeply sampled blood TCRbeta repertoires from subjects exposed to, actively infected with, or recovered from COVID-19. Where available, HLA class I and class II types were obtained from metadata supplied by the sample provider rather than from assay-based typing. The samples were drawn from the first 160 participants of the ongoing ImmuneRACE study and from 950 to 1,500 subjects provided by 6 global collaborators. The material from the prospective study consisted of cDNA or gDNA derived from T cells, B-cell-depleted T cells, or PBMCs. A freely available public database, intended as a resource for researchers studying the immune response to SARS-CoV-2, is where the repertoires were released.

The germline V gene encodes CDR1 MNHEY and CDR2 SMNVEV (reference sequence). Ends trimmed: V by 5 bases, J by 0 bases; bases unmatched to a gene: 5. The CDR3 covers 16 residues, taking in both the cysteine and the phenylalanine. Of all the DNA, just the CDR3 is kept, 48 bases in frame from base 1. As for this clone: This receptor's antigen is unknown. One base away there is no much larger clone; base qualities are not given.

The full study reports these points: Clinical and demographic metadata were provided uncurated, with the amount varying by source and participant.

Each collaborating institution followed its own protocols to collect whole blood in K2EDTA tubes. For TCRbeta analysis, collaborator samples were shipped as frozen whole blood, as isolated PBMCs, or as DNA extracted from either sample type. TCRbeta CDR3 regions were amplified from genomic DNA using the immunoSEQ Assay, a bias-controlled multiplex PCR. Regarding the original processing steps: The number of nucleated cells in each sample was estimated by amplification of reference gene primers within the assay. Sequence reads were collapsed and filtered to measure the absolute abundance of every unique TCRbeta CDR3 rearrangement. For each sample, productive Simpson clonality was calculated by taking the square root of Simpson's diversity index across productive rearrangements. The source is immuneACCESS, and TCRdb retained only in-frame sequences with V and J called. Part of the clones is not carried over; for the studies checked, unresolved V genes explain less than half of this, and the remainder is unexplained. V and J calls and clone size come straight from that table; D and trimming were deduced from the DNA. For this sample the table gives roughly 140,000 clones, of which just under 90% were detected only once. The ten largest clonotypes hold 9.5% to 11% of the sample.

The sequenced material came from peripheral blood. Here the chain combines TRBV27 and TRBJ2-5; the central 11 bases match TRBD2. This receptor was taken from a woman of 80 years or more with acute or convalescent COVID-19. In nucleotides, the sequence is TGTGCCAGCAGTACTCTAGCGGGGGGCCACCAAGAGACCCAGTACTTC. The encoded protein is CASSTLAGGHQETQYF.